This entry describes one T cell receptor beta chain. The sample carries other DNA sequences with the same CDR3. Germline V gene lookup returns CDR1 SGDLS and CDR2 YYNGEE. The CDR3 contains 14 residues. The junction had 0 bases not matched to a gene; V was cut back by 1 base and J by 2 bases. Sequencing used immunoSEQ multiplex PCR; TCRdb keeps in-frame clones, though not all of them. The data contain 120,000 or so clones, around 82% of them singletons. These data belong to a study of blood T cell repertoires in COVID-19. Sequenced sample: peripheral blood. The TCR was taken from a man under 40 with COVID-19, enrolled during active disease. This chain uses TRBV9 with TRBJ2-7; 10 bases are shared with TRBD2. Written as DNA, the CDR3 is TGTGCCAGCAGCGTACTAGCGGGGGCCTACGAGCAGTACTTC. It codes for CASSVLAGAYEQYF.